Each of the 19 T cell receptor beta chains below was sequenced from the same sample in a study of chemoradiotherapy in HPV16-positive cancers. Repertoires were generated with immunoSEQ multiplex PCR, while TCRdb's copy carries only in-frame clones and drops some. This sample has about 2,000 clones, with less than 90% found just once. The sequencing used tumor tissue, collected from a patient who underwent chemoradiotherapy. Receptors originate from a human donor with HPV-associated anogenital cancer.

The CDR3 nucleotides are TGTGCCAGCAGCTTAGTAGCGTGGGCAGGGGGCGGTGAGACCCAGTACTTC. Its translation is CASSLVAWAGGGETQYF. This chain joins TRBV7-2 and TRBJ2-5; 8 nucleotides line up with TRBD1. This CDR3 spans 17 amino acids. The junction had 12 bases not matched to a gene; V was cut back by 1 base and J by 5 bases. In germline, CDR1 is SGHTA, CDR2 FQGNSA.

This rearrangement joins TRBV30 to TRBJ1-4; D is perhaps TRBD1 (5 bases). Trimming cost V 1 base and J 10 bases, with 16 bases left between them. CDR1 and CDR2 (germline): GTSNPN, SVGIG (reference sequence). The CDR3 sequence is 14 residues long. The CDR3 loop reads CAWSENRLLSKLFF. CDR3 DNA sequence: TGTGCCTGGAGTGAGAACAGGCTCCTCTCAAAACTGTTTTTT.

The chain combines TRBV5-4 with TRBJ1-1; 7 bases fit TRBD1. The ends lost 2 bases at V and 5 bases at J; junction bases unmatched: 15. The CDR3 consists of 17 residues. Germline V gene data show CDR1 as SGHNT and CDR2 as YYREEE (reference sequence). This CDR3 is CASSFGGSRGMMTEAFF. DNA of the CDR3: TGTGCCAGCAGCTTTGGGGGGAGCAGGGGGATGATGACTGAAGCTTTCTTT.

V and J are TRBV4-3 and TRBJ2-7, with TRBD1 matching over 10 bases. Germline V gene lookup returns CDR1 LGHNA and CDR2 YSLEER. The CDR3 extends over 16 amino acids. V gave up 2 bases and J gave up 5 bases; unmatched junction bases: 9. The CDR3 DNA sequence: TGCGCCAGCAGCCAATCCCCGGGACAGGGGATCAACGAGCAGTACTTC. As protein: CASSQSPGQGINEQYF.

The chain combines TRBV9 with TRBJ1-2; D is ambiguous. Trimming shortened V by 0 bases and J by 8 bases, and 11 bases separated the two germline ends. CDR3 length equals 13 residues. From germline, CDR1 is SGDLS and CDR2 YYNGEE. CDR3 loop: CASSVVSRRGYTF. The CDR3 coding sequence is TGTGCCAGCAGCGTAGTATCGAGACGGGGCTACACCTTC.

This clone was counted between two and nine times. The J gene is TRBJ2-7, the V gene TRBV30, with TRBD2 as a possible D gene (7 bases). Germline V gene data show CDR1 as GTSNPN and CDR2 as SVGIG (reference sequence). The V end lost 0 bases, the J end lost 3 bases, and 15 bases lay between the germline ends. This CDR3 region has 15 residues. The chain's CDR3 is CAWSVGGGSIYEQYF. The DNA for the CDR3 is TGTGCCTGGAGTGTAGGGGGAGGGTCGATCTACGAGCAGTACTTC. Filled out from reference TRBV30 and TRBJ2-7, the complete variable domain reads SQTIHQWPATLVQPVGSPLSLECTVEGTSNPNLYWYRQAAGRGLQLLFYSVGIGQISSEVPQNLSASRPQDRQFILSSKKLLLSDSGFYLCAWSVGGGSIYEQYFGPGTRLTVT.

The rearrangement joins TRBV10-2 to TRBJ1-2; 9 bases line up with TRBD1. The CDR3 totals 14 residues. Germline CDR1 reads WSHSY; CDR2 reads SAAADI. The junction had 6 bases not matched to a gene; V was cut back by 7 bases and J by 3 bases. In nucleotides, the CDR3 is TGCGCCAGCACCGGGACAGGGCTAGACTATGGCTACACCTTC. It codes for CASTGTGLDYGYTF.

This chain connects TRBV28 to TRBJ1-1; a possible D gene is TRBD1 (6 bases). The CDR3 loop spans 13 amino acids. The germline V and J ends were trimmed by 6 bases and 2 bases, with 10 bases remaining between them. Germline-derived CDR1 and CDR2 are MDHEN and SYDVKM. The CDR3 loop reads CASREDSNTEAFF. DNA of the CDR3: TGTGCCAGCAGAGAGGACAGCAACACTGAAGCTTTCTTT.

This clone occurred once. CDR3 loop: CASSVVTETQYF. The DNA of the CDR3 is TGTGCCAGCAGTGTAGTTACGGAGACCCAGTACTTC. This chain uses TRBV25-1 with TRBJ2-5; D gene uncertain. Trimming shortened V by 4 bases and J by 5 bases, and 8 bases separated the two germline ends. The CDR3 covers 12 residues. Germline lookup yields CDR1 MGHDK and CDR2 SYGVNS.

The genes are TRBV7-3 and TRBJ2-1; the match to TRBD2 covers 9 bases. This CDR3 region has 18 residues. Germline trimming cut 0 bases from V and 3 bases from J; bases unmatched to any gene: 9. CDR1 and CDR2 from the germline V gene are SGHTA and FQGTGA. CDR3 DNA sequence: TGTGCCAGCAGCTTAACCCCAGGAGCGGGGGGAAACTACAATGAGCAGTTCTTC. Protein sequence: CASSLTPGAGGNYNEQFF.

CDR3 sequence: CAWRRGGTLLYYEQYF. As DNA, the CDR3 is TGTGCCTGGAGGAGGGGCGGGACCCTACTTTACTACGAGCAGTACTTC. This chain uses TRBV30 with TRBJ2-7, with D possibly matching TRBD2 (6 bases). Trimming removed 3 bases at V and 3 bases at J, with 21 bases between. This CDR3 is built from 16 residues. In germline, CDR1 is GTSNPN, CDR2 SVGIG (reference sequence). Drawing the rest from reference TRBV30 and TRBJ2-7, the complete variable domain is SQTIHQWPATLVQPVGSPLSLECTVEGTSNPNLYWYRQAAGRGLQLLFYSVGIGQISSEVPQNLSASRPQDRQFILSSKKLLLSDSGFYLCAWRRGGTLLYYEQYFGPGTRLTVT.

J is TRBJ1-3 and V is TRBV25-1, with D tentatively TRBD1 (6 bases). Trimming pared 0 bases from V and 0 bases from J, leaving 12 bases between. The V gene's germline CDR1 is MGHDK and CDR2 SYGVNS. The CDR3 is 17 residues long. CDR3: CASSEYFRGSSGNTIYF. The CDR3 region has the DNA TGTGCCAGCAGTGAATATTTCAGGGGAAGCTCTGGAAACACCATATATTTT.

The chain combines TRBV7-2 with TRBJ2-7; 7 bases align to TRBD1. Trimming took 4 bases from V and 0 from J; bases not matched to a gene: 0. CDR3 length: 13 residues. The germline CDR1 and CDR2 sequences are SGHTA and FQGNSA. The CDR3 sequence: CASSWDSSYEQYF. The CDR3 DNA is TGTGCCAGCAGCTGGGACAGCTCCTACGAGCAGTACTTC.

The rearrangement uses TRBV19 and TRBJ1-2, with TRBD1 matching 7 bases. Losses at the gene ends were 7 bases for V and 8 bases for J; bases not matched to a gene: 7. The CDR3 is made up of 12 amino acids. Germline-derived CDR1 and CDR2 are LNHDA and SQIVND (reference sequence). The CDR3 nucleotides are TGTGCCAGTAACCAGGGGGAAGGCGGCTACACCTTC. Translating gives CASNQGEGGYTF. Using reference TRBV19 and TRBJ1-2 for the parts outside the CDR3, the full variable domain is DGGITQSPKYLFRKEGQNVTLSCEQNLNHDAMYWYRQDPGQGLRLIYYSQIVNDFQKGDIAEGYSVSREKKESFPLTVTSAQKNPTAFYLCASNQGEGGYTFGSGTRLTVV.

The V and J genes are TRBV7-9 and TRBJ2-1; D uncertain. Trimming removed 5 bases at V and 1 base at J, with 15 bases between. The CDR3 totals 16 residues. Germline-derived CDR1 and CDR2 are SEHNR and FQNEAQ (reference sequence). CDR3 nucleotide sequence: TGTGCCAGCAGCGTAAGAGTGGGGTTTTCCTACAATGAGCAGTTCTTC. It specifies CASSVRVGFSYNEQFF.

The rearrangement links TRBV19 to TRBJ1-5; D might be TRBD1 (5 bases). The CDR3 loop spans 14 amino acids. V gave up 7 bases and J gave up 3 bases, with 13 bases separating them. In germline, CDR1 is LNHDA, CDR2 SQIVND (reference sequence). CDR3 bases: TGTGCCAGTACCGGGGCTGGCTTCAATCAGCCCCAGCATTTT. Translated, it gives CASTGAGFNQPQHF.

The chain couples TRBV19 to TRBJ2-1; the D gene could be TRBD1 or TRBD2 (5 bases each). The CDR3 totals 14 residues. The germline V and J ends were trimmed by 7 bases and 4 bases, with 14 bases remaining between them. The germline CDR1 and CDR2 sequences are LNHDA and SQIVND (reference sequence). CDR3 in amino acids: CASTKGTYYNEQFF. The CDR3 nucleotides read TGTGCCAGTACCAAAGGGACCTATTACAATGAGCAGTTCTTC.

This clone has a single count. The CDR3 coding sequence is TGTGCCAGCAGTGAAGAGACTAGCGGGCCCCGTACGCAGTATTTT. Protein: CASSEETSGPRTQYF. The J gene is TRBJ2-3, the V gene TRBV6-4; TRBD2 matches 10 bases. CDR1 and CDR2 (germline): MRHNA, SNTAGT. After removal of 3 bases from V and 8 bases from J, the junction contained 8 bases not matched to a gene. The CDR3 spans 15 residues.

A note on this clone: Mismatch with germline at one junction end may stem from a read error. This sequence joins TRBV7-2 and TRBJ1-1; tentative D call: TRBD1 (5 bases). From germline, CDR1 is SGHTA and CDR2 FQGNSA. CDR3 length: 13 residues. The CDR3 region is CASSRGGSTETFF. The CDR3 DNA sequence: TGTGCCAGCAGCCGGGGGGGGAGCACTGAAACTTTCTTT.